The 29 T cell receptor beta chains presented below share a single source sample, sequenced in a study of blood T cell repertoires in COVID-19. Some clones are missing from TCRdb's copy, which holds only in-frame ones; the method was immunoSEQ multiplex PCR. This table holds under 65,000 clones, around nine tenths found once. The sample comprised peripheral blood. The receptor set was obtained from a woman between 55 and 75 years old with COVID-19, enrolled during active disease.

This rearrangement joins TRBV7-8 to TRBJ1-2, with D perhaps TRBD1 (5 bases). This CDR3 region has 13 residues. V was shortened by 2 bases and J by 7 bases, with 11 bases between the two germline ends. The V gene's germline CDR1 is SGHVS and CDR2 FQNEAQ. CDR3 loop: CASSLQGLTGYTF. The DNA of the CDR3 is TGTGCCAGCAGCTTACAGGGCCTCACTGGCTACACCTTC.

The CDR3 nucleotides read TGTGCCAGCAGCTTGGCGGGGGTCACTGAAGCTTTCTTT. Its translation: CASSLAGVTEAFF. The chain couples TRBV7-3 to TRBJ1-1; possibly TRBD1 for D (5 bases). CDR3 length equals 13 residues. Between the trimmed V and J ends, which lost 3 bases and 4 bases, there was a span of 9 bases. Germline V gives CDR1 SGHTA, CDR2 FQGTGA.

V and J are TRBV28 and TRBJ1-5; 7 bases fit TRBD1. CDR1 is MDHEN, CDR2 SYDVKM, per germline. The CDR3 contains 15 residues. Losses at the gene ends were 7 bases for V and 6 bases for J; bases not matched to a gene: 12. CDR3 loop: CASTPRDRSVQPQHF. The DNA of the CDR3 is TGTGCCAGCACCCCGAGGGACAGATCGGTTCAGCCCCAGCATTTT. Based on the CDR3 plus reference TRBV28 and TRBJ1-5, the full variable domain is DVKVTQSSRYLVKRTGEKVFLECVQDMDHENMFWYRQDPGLGLRLIYFSYDVKMKEKGDIPEGYSVSREKKERFSLILESASTNQTSMYLCASTPRDRSVQPQHFGDGTRLSIL.

V is TRBV28 and J is TRBJ2-7, with 7 bases lining up with TRBD1. This CDR3 has 15 residues. J was trimmed by 6 bases and V by 4 bases; bases with no gene match: 12. Germline values: CDR1 MDHEN, CDR2 SYDVKM. The DNA for the CDR3 is TGTGCCAGCAGTTCCCCACAGGGGAAATCGGGCGAGCAGTACTTC. Amino acids: CASSSPQGKSGEQYF.

The chain combines TRBV21-1 with TRBJ1-5; TRBD1, the D gene given by the table, was not confirmed from the DNA. TRBV21-1 is a known pseudogene. This CDR3 has 13 residues. Here the CDR3 DNA reads TGTGCCAGCAGCACAAGGGGTAGTCAGCCCCAGCATTTT. Translating it yields CASSTRGSQPQHF.

The chain is built from TRBV2 and TRBJ2-5; possibly TRBD2 for D (6 bases). The CDR3 totals 13 residues. Germline values: CDR1 SNHLY, CDR2 FYNNEI. The ends were cut back, 6 bases at V and 2 bases at J, with 10 bases in the middle. The CDR3, as DNA: TGTGCCAGCAGAGCTAGCGCACAAGAGACCCAGTACTTC. Protein product: CASRASAQETQYF.

This chain connects TRBV4-2 to TRBJ2-3; TRBD1 matches at 7 bases. Germline CDR1 and CDR2: LGHNA and YNFKEQ. V dropped 1 base and J dropped 2; count of bases not matched to a gene: 3. The CDR3 has 15 residues. CDR3 amino acids: CASSQGDRDTDTQYF. For the CDR3, the DNA is TGTGCCAGCAGCCAAGGAGACAGGGACACAGATACGCAGTATTTT.

The rearrangement links TRBV28 to TRBJ2-1; possibly TRBD2 for D (7 bases). Germline CDR1 MDHEN, CDR2 SYDVKM. Trimming took off 3 bases at V and 4 bases at J, with 13 bases between the two ends. The CDR3 has 15 amino acids. The CDR3 bases are TGTGCCAGCAGTTTGTGGGGGGGGCCTTACAATGAGCAGTTCTTC. Translation gives CASSLWGGPYNEQFF.

This clone came up once. The V and J genes are TRBV6-5 and TRBJ1-6; 9 bases align to TRBD1. The V and J ends lost 6 bases and 7 bases, in that order; junction bases with no gene match: 4. Looked up from germline, CDR1 is MNHEY and CDR2 is SVGAGI. The CDR3 covers 14 residues. The CDR3 protein is CASRGTGSNSPLHF. CDR3 bases: TGTGCCAGCAGGGGGACAGGGTCGAATTCACCCCTCCACTTT.

V and J are TRBV10-3 and TRBJ2-7, with 8 positions matching TRBD1. The CDR3 is made up of 17 amino acids. Germline CDR1 and CDR2: ENHRY and SYGVKD. V gave up 3 bases and J gave up 5 bases; unmatched junction bases: 15. CDR3 in DNA: TGTGCCATCAGTGAACCCCGGAGGGGGACAGGATTCAACGAGCAGTACTTC. Protein: CAISEPRRGTGFNEQYF.

The chain carries TRBV28 and TRBJ1-4; a possible D gene is TRBD1 (5 bases). Germline values: CDR1 MDHEN, CDR2 SYDVKM. The CDR3 has 17 amino acids. V dropped 2 bases and J dropped 13 bases, with 26 bases sitting between them. In DNA, the CDR3 is TGTGCCAGCAGTTTAAGACCAGCCGGGACTATGCCTGCTGGACTGTTTTTT. Translation: CASSLRPAGTMPAGLFF.

The chain is built from TRBV5-1 and TRBJ2-3; possible D gene TRBD1, 6 bases. V was cut by 7 bases and J by 0 bases, with 9 bases left in between. The germline V gene encodes CDR1 SGHRS and CDR2 YFSETQ. This CDR3 has 13 amino acids. DNA for the CDR3: TGCGCCAGCCATGGACAGAGCACAGATACGCAGTATTTT. Residues: CASHGQSTDTQYF.

The V gene is TRBV5-1, the J gene TRBJ2-5; TRBD2 matches at 11 bases. The germline V gene has CDR1 SGHRS and CDR2 YFSETQ. The CDR3 length is 15 residues. With 4 bases clipped from V and 5 bases from J, the junction kept 7 bases outside the gene matches. CDR3 region: CASSRSGRAGETQYF. CDR3 bases: TGCGCCAGCAGCCGTAGCGGGAGGGCCGGGGAGACCCAGTACTTC.

The V gene is TRBV9, the J gene TRBJ2-1, with 11 bases lining up with TRBD2. The CDR3 length is 16 residues. Germline V gene sequence: CDR1 SGDLS, CDR2 YYNGEE. V lost 1 base to trimming and J lost 4 bases; unmatched junction nucleotides: 4. CDR3 bases: TGTGCCAGCAGCGTATCGCTAGCGGGGGGATACAATGAGCAGTTCTTC. Its translation is CASSVSLAGGYNEQFF.

The V call is TRBV4-2, the J call TRBJ2-7; D perhaps matches TRBD2 (6 bases). The CDR3 loop spans 15 amino acids. The V end was cut by 0 bases, the J end by 3 bases, with 12 bases between. The germline V gene encodes CDR1 LGHNA and CDR2 YNFKEQ. The CDR3 spells CASSQEGGAHYEQYF. The CDR3 DNA reads as TGTGCCAGCAGCCAAGAGGGCGGGGCCCACTACGAGCAGTACTTC.

CDR3 nucleotide sequence: TGCAGTGCTAGAGCCCCGGGGGAGCAGTACTTC. It encodes CSARAPGEQYF. This rearrangement joins TRBV20-1 to TRBJ2-7; the D gene is possibly TRBD2 (5 bases). V was clipped by 1 base and J by 7 bases, with 8 bases between them. CDR1 is DFQATT, CDR2 SNEGSKA, per germline (reference sequence). This CDR3 has 11 amino acids.

A single count supports this clone. The genes are TRBV15 and TRBJ2-2; D remains ambiguous. V dropped 4 bases and J dropped 6 bases, with 6 bases sitting between them. This CDR3 is built from 12 residues. Germline assignment: CDR1 LNHNV and CDR2 YYDKDF (reference sequence). The CDR3 region is CATSKTAGELFF. CDR3 DNA: TGTGCCACCAGCAAAACAGCCGGGGAGCTGTTTTTT.

The chain combines TRBV2 with TRBJ1-1; a possible D gene is TRBD1 (5 bases). Germline V lookup: CDR1 SNHLY, CDR2 FYNNEI. Trimming removed 9 bases at V and 2 bases at J, with 19 bases between. This CDR3 has 15 amino acids. CDR3 DNA: TGTGCCAGAGACTCTCAGGGTGGAGTCAACACTGAAGCTTTCTTT. This encodes CARDSQGGVNTEAFF.

A remark on this clone: At one boundary the junction diverges from the germline segment, which might be a read error. This chain links TRBV11-2 with TRBJ2-1, with 7 bases identical to TRBD2. The CDR3 is 15 amino acids. Germline values: CDR1 SGHAT, CDR2 FQNNGV. CDR3 nucleotide sequence: TGTGCCAGCAGCCTAGAGGGACTAACTTACAATGAGCAGTTCTTC. It translates to CASSLEGLTYNEQFF.

This clone was observed once. The chain employs TRBV18 and TRBJ1-3; TRBD1 matches at 9 bases. J lost 0 bases, V lost 3 bases, and 3 bases had no gene match. Germline CDR1 KGHSH, CDR2 LQKENI. This CDR3 region has 16 residues. The CDR3 sequence is CASSPGQGGSGNTIYF. The DNA for the CDR3 is TGTGCCAGCTCACCGGGACAGGGAGGCTCTGGAAACACCATATATTTT.

This rearrangement joins TRBV4-1 to TRBJ2-3; TRBD2 matches at 7 bases. V dropped 7 bases and J dropped 0; count of bases not matched to a gene: 7. CDR3 length: 15 amino acids. From germline, CDR1 is MGHRA and CDR2 YSYEKL. CDR3 sequence: CASKTASGSTDTQYF. In DNA form, the CDR3 reads TGCGCCAGCAAAACAGCTAGCGGCAGCACAGATACGCAGTATTTT.

The chain uses TRBV7-9 and TRBJ1-4, with D perhaps matching TRBD1 (6 bases). Trimming pared 1 base from V and 8 bases from J, leaving 11 bases between. This CDR3 spans 14 amino acids. Germline CDR1 reads SEHNR; CDR2 reads FQNEAQ (reference sequence). CDR3 loop: CASSLDGGREKLFF. As DNA, the CDR3 is TGTGCCAGCAGCTTAGATGGGGGCCGGGAAAAACTGTTTTTT.

The rearrangement uses TRBV5-1 and TRBJ1-1; tentatively, D is TRBD1 (5 bases). This CDR3 has 15 amino acids. Deletions cut 4 bases from V and 8 bases from J, with 21 bases between. Germline CDR1 SGHRS, CDR2 YFSETQ. This CDR3 is CASSPRGGVGAEAFF. DNA of the CDR3: TGCGCCAGCAGCCCTCGTGGCGGGGTTGGGGCAGAAGCTTTCTTT. The full variable domain, with the rest looked up from reference TRBV5-1 and TRBJ1-1, is KAGVTQTPRYLIKTRGQQVTLSCSPISGHRSVSWYQQTPGQGLQFLFEYFSETQRNKGNFPGRFSGRQFSNSRSEMNVSTLELGDSALYLCASSPRGGVGAEAFFGQGTRLTVV.

The chain employs TRBV28 and TRBJ1-4; 7 bases line up with TRBD1. The CDR3 is made up of 14 amino acids. Unmatched junction bases numbered 8, after V lost 6 bases and J lost 7 bases. Germline CDR1 MDHEN, CDR2 SYDVKM. This CDR3 is CASSLDRVVEKLFF. The CDR3 DNA follows: TGTGCCAGCAGCCTAGACAGGGTGGTTGAAAAACTGTTTTTT.

This chain links TRBV7-9 with TRBJ2-3, with 9 bases lining up with TRBD2. Germline assignment: CDR1 SEHNR and CDR2 FQNEAQ (reference sequence). Trimming took 4 bases from V and 2 from J; bases not matched to a gene: 10. The CDR3 is made up of 17 amino acids. The CDR3 DNA is TGTGCCAGCAGCTCGACCACGGGACTAGCTATCACAGATACGCAGTATTTT. This encodes CASSSTTGLAITDTQYF.

This chain uses TRBV6-1 with TRBJ1-6; TRBD1 agrees at 7 bases. V dropped 2 bases and J dropped 7; count of bases not matched to a gene: 5. From germline, CDR1 is MNHNS and CDR2 SASEGT. CDR3 length: 15 residues. The CDR3 nucleotides are TGTGCCAGCAGTGAAATGGGACAGCTGAATTCACCCCTCCACTTT. Amino acid sequence: CASSEMGQLNSPLHF.

The chain uses TRBV6-6 and TRBJ2-7, with 10 positions matching TRBD2. The ends lost 2 bases at V and 0 bases at J; junction bases unmatched: 4. Germline lookup yields CDR1 MNHNY and CDR2 SVGAGI (reference sequence). There are 16 residues in the CDR3. This chain's CDR3 is CASSYPTSGNSYEQYF. As DNA, the CDR3 is TGTGCCAGCAGTTACCCAACTAGCGGGAACTCCTACGAGCAGTACTTC.

The CDR3 DNA sequence: TGTGCCAGCAGCGTAGGGATGGGACAGGGGGTGGACGAGCAGTACTTC. This translates into CASSVGMGQGVDEQYF. The rearrangement links TRBV7-9 to TRBJ2-7; 11 bases match TRBD1. CDR1 is SEHNR, CDR2 FQNEAQ, per germline (reference sequence). V shed 5 bases and J 5 bases; nucleotides not matched to a gene: 11. The CDR3 extends over 16 amino acids.

The rearrangement uses TRBV18 and TRBJ2-2, with D possibly TRBD2 on 5 matching bases. V was trimmed by 3 bases and J by 5 bases, leaving 7 bases between them. Germline lookup yields CDR1 KGHSH and CDR2 LQKENI. This CDR3 comprises 13 residues. DNA of the CDR3: TGTGCCAGCTCACCGAAGCGGACCGGGGAGCTGTTTTTT. Protein sequence: CASSPKRTGELFF.